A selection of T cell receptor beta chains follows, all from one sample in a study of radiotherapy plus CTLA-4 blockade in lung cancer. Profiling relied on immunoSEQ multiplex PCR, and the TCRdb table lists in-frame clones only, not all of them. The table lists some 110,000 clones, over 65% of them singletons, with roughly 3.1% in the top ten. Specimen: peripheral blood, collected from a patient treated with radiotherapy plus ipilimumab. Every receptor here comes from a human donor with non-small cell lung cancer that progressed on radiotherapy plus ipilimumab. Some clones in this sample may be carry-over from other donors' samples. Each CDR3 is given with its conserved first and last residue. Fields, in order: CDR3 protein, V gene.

cdr3_aa: CASSDGFMNTEAFF; v_call: TRBV9
cdr3_aa: CASSLLQSRTIYF; v_call: TRBV5-6
cdr3_aa: CASSHTSTPGGKGGELFF; v_call: TRBV5-1
cdr3_aa: CASMRQGGSGNTIYF; v_call: TRBV6-1
cdr3_aa: CASSEAGRGDTQYF; v_call: TRBV4-1
cdr3_aa: CASSYFEQGDTQYF; v_call: TRBV6-6
cdr3_aa: CASSSSGVTDTQYF; v_call: TRBV5-1
cdr3_aa: CASSPGLAGEQYF; v_call: TRBV18
cdr3_aa: CASSQFGGAGETQYF; v_call: TRBV4-3
cdr3_aa: CASSQGDRGGTQYF; v_call: TRBV4-3
cdr3_aa: CASSRDSPFEQYF; v_call: TRBV6-1
cdr3_aa: CSVYIRGAHNEQFF; v_call: TRBV29-1
cdr3_aa: CASSPGAGGEQYF; v_call: TRBV6-5
cdr3_aa: CASSLAGSAFSYEQYF; v_call: TRBV5-1
cdr3_aa: CASSLLGQVQPQHF; v_call: TRBV6-6
cdr3_aa: CASRAGGGAGTDTQYF; v_call: TRBV7-2
cdr3_aa: CASSPVQGSVYF; v_call: TRBV18
cdr3_aa: CASSLVPEGPAGELFF; v_call: TRBV11-2
cdr3_aa: CASSRLAVDTQYF; v_call: TRBV7-8
cdr3_aa: CASSQAAGNTIYF; v_call: TRBV4-2
cdr3_aa: CASSSDQGKQYF; v_call: TRBV7-7
cdr3_aa: CASSFGYRDVPWEQYF; v_call: TRBV5-1
cdr3_aa: CSVRTGPGAFF; v_call: TRBV29-1
cdr3_aa: CASSFEEATPNSTDTQYF; v_call: TRBV27
cdr3_aa: CAWKGQGYEKLFF; v_call: TRBV30
cdr3_aa: CASSPPGHYGYTF; v_call: TRBV18
cdr3_aa: CASSTSQETQYF; v_call: TRBV19
cdr3_aa: CASSLQLSGGALETQYF; v_call: TRBV7-3
cdr3_aa: CASSRRGGTEAFF; v_call: TRBV6-6
cdr3_aa: CASSLNQGTDTQYF; v_call: TRBV28
cdr3_aa: CASSQGPNTEAFF; v_call: TRBV2
cdr3_aa: CASTHAQPQETQYF; v_call: TRBV6-1